The sequence of this T cell receptor beta chain was determined in a study of shared clonotypes between healthy human individuals. About the study: Every donor yielded three CD4 naive, three CD4 memory, two CD8 naive and one CD8 memory plate. Study results and caveats: In the sorted subsets, rarefaction showed sequencing was incomplete despite large depth. Researchers sampled blood only, noting tissue repertoires likely differ.

TCRdb keeps only in-frame clones here, not all; method: immunoSEQ multiplex PCR. Of about 2.4 million clones in the sample, 80% to 95% were seen once. Participating donors were healthy, HIV-negative adults free of recent acute infections or vaccinations. Concerning this clone itself: The antigen is not known.

The TCR originated in a man in his late teens or twenties in good health. Some clones in this sample may be carry-over from other donors' samples. The sample taken for sequencing was naive CD4+ T cells from PBMCs. Subset noted: CD45RA+ positively selected.

The CDR3 nucleotides read TGTGCCAGCTCACCGGTAGGGACTGGAAACACCATATATTTT. Translated: CASSPVGTGNTIYF. The rearrangement uses TRBV18 and TRBJ1-3; D gene ambiguous. The CDR3 contains 14 residues. Germline-derived CDR1 and CDR2 are KGHSH and LQKENI. Trimming took 3 bases from V and 2 from J, leaving 8 bases between them.